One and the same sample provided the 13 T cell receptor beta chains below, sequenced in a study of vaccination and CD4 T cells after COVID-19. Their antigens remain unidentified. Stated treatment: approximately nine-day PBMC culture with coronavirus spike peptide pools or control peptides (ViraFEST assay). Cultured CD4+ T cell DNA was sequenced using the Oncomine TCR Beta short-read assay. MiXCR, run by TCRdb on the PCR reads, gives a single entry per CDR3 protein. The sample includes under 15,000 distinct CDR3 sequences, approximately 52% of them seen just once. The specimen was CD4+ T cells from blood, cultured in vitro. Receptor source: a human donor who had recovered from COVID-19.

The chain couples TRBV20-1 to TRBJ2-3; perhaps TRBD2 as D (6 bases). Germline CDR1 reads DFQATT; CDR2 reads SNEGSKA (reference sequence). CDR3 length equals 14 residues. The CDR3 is CSARAGGNTDTQYF. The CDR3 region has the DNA TGCAGCGCTCGGGCGGGCGGGAACACAGATACGCAGTATTTT.

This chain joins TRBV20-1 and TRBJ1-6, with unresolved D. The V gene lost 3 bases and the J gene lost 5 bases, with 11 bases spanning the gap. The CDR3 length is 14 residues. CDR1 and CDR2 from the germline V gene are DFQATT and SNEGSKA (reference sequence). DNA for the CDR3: TGCAGTGCTAGCTTTGTCCAGGATAATTCACCCCTCCACTTT. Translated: CSASFVQDNSPLHF.

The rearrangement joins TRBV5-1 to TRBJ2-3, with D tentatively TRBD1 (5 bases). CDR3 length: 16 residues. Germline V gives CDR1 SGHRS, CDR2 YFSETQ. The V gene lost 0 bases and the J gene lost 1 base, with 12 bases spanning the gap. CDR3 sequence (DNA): TGCGCCAGCAGCTTGGACCCGGCAGGGCGCACAGATACGCAGTATTTT. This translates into CASSLDPAGRTDTQYF.

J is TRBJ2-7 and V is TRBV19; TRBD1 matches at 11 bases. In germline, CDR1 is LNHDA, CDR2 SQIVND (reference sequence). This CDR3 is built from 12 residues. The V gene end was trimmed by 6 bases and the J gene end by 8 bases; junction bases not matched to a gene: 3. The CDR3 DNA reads TGTGCCAGTAGAGGGACAGGGGGTCAGCAGTACTTC. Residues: CASRGTGGQQYF. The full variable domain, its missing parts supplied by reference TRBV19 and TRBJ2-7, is DGGITQSPKYLFRKEGQNVTLSCEQNLNHDAMYWYRQDPGQGLRLIYYSQIVNDFQKGDIAEGYSVSREKKESFPLTVTSAQKNPTAFYLCASRGTGGQQYFGPGTRLTVT.

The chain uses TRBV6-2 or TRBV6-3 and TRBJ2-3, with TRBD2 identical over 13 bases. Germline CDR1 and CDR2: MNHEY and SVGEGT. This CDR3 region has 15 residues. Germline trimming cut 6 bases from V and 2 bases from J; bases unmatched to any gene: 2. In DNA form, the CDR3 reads TGTGCCAGCAGACTAGCGGGAGGGCACACAGATACGCAGTATTTT. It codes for CASRLAGGHTDTQYF.

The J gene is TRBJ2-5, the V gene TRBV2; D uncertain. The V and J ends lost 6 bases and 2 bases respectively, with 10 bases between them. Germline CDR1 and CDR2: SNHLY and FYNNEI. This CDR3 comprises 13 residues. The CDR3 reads CASRVTRQETQYF. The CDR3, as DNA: TGTGCCAGCAGAGTAACCAGGCAAGAGACCCAGTACTTC.

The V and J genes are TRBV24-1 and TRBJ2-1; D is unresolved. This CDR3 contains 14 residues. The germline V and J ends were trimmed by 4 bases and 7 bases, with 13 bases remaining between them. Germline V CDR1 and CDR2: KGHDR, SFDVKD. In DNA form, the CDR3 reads TGTGCCACCAGTGACAACGGGCCGGCGAATGAGCAGTTCTTC. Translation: CATSDNGPANEQFF.

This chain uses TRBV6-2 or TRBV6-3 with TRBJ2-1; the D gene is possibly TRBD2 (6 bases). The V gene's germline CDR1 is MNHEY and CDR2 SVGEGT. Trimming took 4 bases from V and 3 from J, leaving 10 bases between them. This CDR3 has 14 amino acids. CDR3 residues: CASSSRTNYNEQFF. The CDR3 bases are TGTGCCAGCAGTTCCAGGACTAACTACAATGAGCAGTTCTTC.

CDR3 sequence reads: CAPWGQIYTGELFF. CDR3 nucleotides: TGTGCCCCATGGGGGCAGATTTACACCGGGGAGCTGTTTTTT. The rearrangement links TRBV19 to TRBJ2-2; D may be TRBD1 (6 bases). V was cut by 11 bases and J by 3 bases, with 16 bases left in between. Germline V gives CDR1 LNHDA, CDR2 SQIVND (reference sequence). This CDR3 is built from 14 residues.

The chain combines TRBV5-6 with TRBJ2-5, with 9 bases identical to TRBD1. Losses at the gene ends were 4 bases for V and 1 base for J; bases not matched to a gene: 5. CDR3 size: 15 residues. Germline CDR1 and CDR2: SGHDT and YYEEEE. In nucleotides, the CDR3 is TGTGCCAGCAGCGGGACAGGGTCCGGCCAAGAGACCCAGTACTTC. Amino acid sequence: CASSGTGSGQETQYF.

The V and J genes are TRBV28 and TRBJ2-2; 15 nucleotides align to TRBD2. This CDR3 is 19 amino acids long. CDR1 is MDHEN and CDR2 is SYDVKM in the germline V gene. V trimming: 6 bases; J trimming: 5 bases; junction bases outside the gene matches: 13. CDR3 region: CASSPGLAGGPKGTGELFF. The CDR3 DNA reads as TGTGCCAGCAGCCCCGGACTAGCGGGAGGGCCTAAGGGGACCGGGGAGCTGTTTTTT.

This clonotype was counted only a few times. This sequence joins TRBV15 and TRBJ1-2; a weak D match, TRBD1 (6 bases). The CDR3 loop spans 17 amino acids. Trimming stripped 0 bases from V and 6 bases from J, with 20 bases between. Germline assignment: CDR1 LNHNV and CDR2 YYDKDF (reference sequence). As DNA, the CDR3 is TGTGCCACCAGCAGAGAGGGATCGGACAGACGGGCGGATGGCTACACCTTC. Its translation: CATSREGSDRRADGYTF.

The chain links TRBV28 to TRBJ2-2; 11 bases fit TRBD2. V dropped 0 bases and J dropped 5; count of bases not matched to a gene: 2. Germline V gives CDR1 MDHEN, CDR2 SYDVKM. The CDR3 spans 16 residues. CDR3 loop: CASSLWGLAVTGELFF. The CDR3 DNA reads TGTGCCAGCAGTTTATGGGGACTAGCGGTGACCGGGGAGCTGTTTTTT.